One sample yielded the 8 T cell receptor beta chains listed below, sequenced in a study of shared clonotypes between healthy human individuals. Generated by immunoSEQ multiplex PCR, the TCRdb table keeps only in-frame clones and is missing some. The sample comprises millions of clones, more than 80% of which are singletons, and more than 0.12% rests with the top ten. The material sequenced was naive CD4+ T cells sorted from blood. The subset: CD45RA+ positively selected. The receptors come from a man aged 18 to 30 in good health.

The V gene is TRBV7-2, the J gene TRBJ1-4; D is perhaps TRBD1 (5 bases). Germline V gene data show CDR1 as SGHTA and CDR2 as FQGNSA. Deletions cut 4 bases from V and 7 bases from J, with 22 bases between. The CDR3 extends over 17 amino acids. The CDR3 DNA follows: TGTGCCAGCAGCTCACATATAAACAGACCCGGGGGTGAAAAACTGTTTTTT. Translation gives CASSSHINRPGGEKLFF.

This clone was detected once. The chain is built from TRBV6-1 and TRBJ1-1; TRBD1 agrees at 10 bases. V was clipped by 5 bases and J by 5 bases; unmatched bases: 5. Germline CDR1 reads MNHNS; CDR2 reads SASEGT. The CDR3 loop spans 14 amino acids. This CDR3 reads CASSWGQGRTEAFF. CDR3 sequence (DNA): TGTGCCAGCAGTTGGGGACAGGGGAGGACTGAAGCTTTCTTT.

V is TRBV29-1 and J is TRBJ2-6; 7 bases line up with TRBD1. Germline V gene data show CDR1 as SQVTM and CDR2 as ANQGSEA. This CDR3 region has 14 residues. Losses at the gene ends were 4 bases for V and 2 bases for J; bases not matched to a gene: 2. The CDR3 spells CSVATGAGANVLTF. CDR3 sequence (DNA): TGCAGCGTTGCAACAGGGGCTGGGGCCAACGTCCTGACTTTC.

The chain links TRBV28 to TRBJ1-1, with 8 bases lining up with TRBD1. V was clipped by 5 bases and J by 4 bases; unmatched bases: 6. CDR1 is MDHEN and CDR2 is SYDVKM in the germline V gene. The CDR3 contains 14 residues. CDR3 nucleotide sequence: TGTGCCAGCAGTCAGGGGGCGGCGGGCACTGAAGCTTTCTTT. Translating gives CASSQGAAGTEAFF. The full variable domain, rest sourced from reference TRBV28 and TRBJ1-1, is DVKVTQSSRYLVKRTGEKVFLECVQDMDHENMFWYRQDPGLGLRLIYFSYDVKMKEKGDIPEGYSVSREKKERFSLILESASTNQTSMYLCASSQGAAGTEAFFGQGTRLTVV.

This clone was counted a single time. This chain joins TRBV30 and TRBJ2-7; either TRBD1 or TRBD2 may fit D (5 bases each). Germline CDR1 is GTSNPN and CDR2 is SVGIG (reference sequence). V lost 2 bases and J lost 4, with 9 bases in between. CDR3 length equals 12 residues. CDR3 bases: TGTGCCTGGAGTCCAGAGGGGTACGAGCAGTACTTC. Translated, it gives CAWSPEGYEQYF.

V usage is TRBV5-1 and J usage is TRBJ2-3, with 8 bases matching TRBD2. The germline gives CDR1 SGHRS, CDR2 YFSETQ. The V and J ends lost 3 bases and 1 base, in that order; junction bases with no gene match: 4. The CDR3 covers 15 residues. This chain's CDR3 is CASSSLAERTDTQYF. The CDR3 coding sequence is TGCGCCAGCAGCTCACTAGCGGAGCGCACAGATACGCAGTATTTT.

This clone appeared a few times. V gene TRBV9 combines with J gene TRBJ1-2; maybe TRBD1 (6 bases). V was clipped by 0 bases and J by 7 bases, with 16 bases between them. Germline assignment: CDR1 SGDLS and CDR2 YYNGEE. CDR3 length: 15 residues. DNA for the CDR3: TGTGCCAGCAGCGTAGGAAGCACGGGGGCGTTTGGCTACACCTTC. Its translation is CASSVGSTGAFGYTF. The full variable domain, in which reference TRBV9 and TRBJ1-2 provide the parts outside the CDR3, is DSGVTQTPKHLITATGQRVTLRCSPRSGDLSVYWYQQSLDQGLQFLIQYYNGEERAKGNILERFSAQQFPDLHSELNLSSLELGDSALYFCASSVGSTGAFGYTFGSGTRLTVV.

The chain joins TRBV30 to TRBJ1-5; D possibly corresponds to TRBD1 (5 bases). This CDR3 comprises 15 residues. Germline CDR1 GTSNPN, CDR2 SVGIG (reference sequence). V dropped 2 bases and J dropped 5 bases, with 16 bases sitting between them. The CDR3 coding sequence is TGTGCCTGGAGTCGGGCCTTGGGGGTGGATCAGCCCCAGCATTTT. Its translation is CAWSRALGVDQPQHF.